This TCR beta chain was sequenced for a study of tissue T cells after allogeneic stem cell transplantation. Overall study: Pathologist review favored tissue samples showing histologically apparent lymphocytes. Study outcomes and limitations: Across patients, clones rarely overlapped, yet motif clusters were shared tissue-specifically.

Method: immunoSEQ multiplex PCR; TCRdb's copy keeps in-frame clones and lacks some. Altogether about 6,300 clones are present, around three quarters being singletons, with the ten largest covering around 6.7%. CDR1 is MGHRA, CDR2 YSYEKL, per germline. The CDR3 totals 13 residues. The V and J ends lost 3 bases and 11 bases, in that order; junction bases with no gene match: 7. As to this clone: No antigen is known for it.

The chain employs TRBV4-1 and TRBJ2-3; 8 bases align to TRBD2. This TCR was sampled from a woman between 18 and 50 years old with breast cancer. The specimen comprised tissue from the rectum, sampled at autopsy. CDR3 amino acids: CASSHPGTSWQYF. The CDR3, as DNA: TGCGCCAGCAGCCACCCTGGGACTAGTTGGCAGTATTTT.